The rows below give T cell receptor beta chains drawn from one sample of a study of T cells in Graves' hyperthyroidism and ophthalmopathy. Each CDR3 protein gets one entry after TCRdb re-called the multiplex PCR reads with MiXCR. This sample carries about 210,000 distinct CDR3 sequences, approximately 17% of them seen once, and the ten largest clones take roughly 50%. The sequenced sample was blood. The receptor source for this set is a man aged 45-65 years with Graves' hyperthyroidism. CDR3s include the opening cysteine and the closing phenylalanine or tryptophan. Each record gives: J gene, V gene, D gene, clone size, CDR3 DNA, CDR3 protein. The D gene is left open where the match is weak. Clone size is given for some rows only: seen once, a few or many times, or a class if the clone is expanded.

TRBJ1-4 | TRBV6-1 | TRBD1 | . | TGTGCCAGCAGTCCTGACAGGGAAGAAAAACTGTTTTTT | CASSPDREEKLFF
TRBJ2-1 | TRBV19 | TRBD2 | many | TGTGCCAGTAGGCTAGCGGGACTCTCCTACAATGAGCAGTTCTTC | CASRLAGLSYNEQFF
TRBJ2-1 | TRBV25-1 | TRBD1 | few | TGTGCCAGCAGTGAATTGGGACAGGGAGGCAATGAGCAGTTCTTC | CASSELGQGGNEQFF
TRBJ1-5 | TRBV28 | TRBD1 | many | TGTGCCAGCAGTTTCTACAGGGGGCAAGGTCAGCCCCAGCATTTT | CASSFYRGQGQPQHF
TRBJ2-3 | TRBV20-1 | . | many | TGCAGTGCCACTAAAGGTTCAGATACGCAGTATTTT | CSATKGSDTQYF
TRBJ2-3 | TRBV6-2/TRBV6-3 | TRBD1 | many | TGTGCCAGCAGTTCTTTTTCCCGGGACAGGGCGCAGGGTACGCAGTATTTT | CASSSFSRDRAQGTQYF
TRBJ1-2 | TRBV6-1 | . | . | TGTGCCAGCAGTGAATCGGCGAGGGGTGGCTACACCTTC | CASSESARGGYTF
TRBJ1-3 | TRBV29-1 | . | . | TGCAGCGTCACAGGCGATGGAAACACCATATATTTT | CSVTGDGNTIYF
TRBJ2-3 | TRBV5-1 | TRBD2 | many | TGCGCCAGCAGCTTACTATCAGCGGGGAGCACAGATACGCAGTATTTT | CASSLLSAGSTDTQYF
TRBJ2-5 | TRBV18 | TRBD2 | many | TGTGCCAGCTCACCAACTAGCGGGAAAGAGACCCAGTACTTC | CASSPTSGKETQYF
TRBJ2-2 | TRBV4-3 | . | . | TGCGCCAGCAGCCAAGATTTGGGGAGCACCGGGGAGCTGTTTTTT | CASSQDLGSTGELFF
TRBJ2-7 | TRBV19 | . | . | TGTGCCAGTATTAGAGGCCGGGGCCAGTCCTACGAGCAGTACTTC | CASIRGRGQSYEQYF